Each of the 27 T cell receptor beta chains below was sequenced from the same sample in a study of T cell responses to AZD1222 COVID-19 vaccine. Profiling relied on immunoSEQ multiplex PCR, and the TCRdb table lists in-frame clones only, not all of them. The data contain 200,000 or so clones, 93% of them singletons. Sequencing used peripheral blood, obtained 28 days after the second AZD1222 dose. These TCRs come from an adult who received the AZD1222 COVID-19 vaccine.

V gene TRBV7-6 combines with J gene TRBJ1-4; 11 bases match TRBD1. The V gene end was trimmed by 3 bases and the J gene end by 7 bases; junction bases not matched to a gene: 7. In germline, CDR1 is SGHVS, CDR2 FNYEAQ. The CDR3 has 16 amino acids. As DNA, the CDR3 is TGTGCCAGCAGCTTTGGACCCGGGACAGGGGGTGAAAAACTGTTTTTT. This translates into CASSFGPGTGGEKLFF.

The J gene is TRBJ1-3, the V gene TRBV19; D uncertain. The CDR3 has 14 residues. V gave up 10 bases and J gave up 3 bases, with 16 bases separating them. Per the germline V gene, CDR1 is LNHDA and CDR2 is SQIVND (reference sequence). The CDR3 coding sequence is TGTGCCACCCAACCCCCAGGAGGTGGAAACACCATATATTTT. Translation gives CATQPPGGGNTIYF.

This clone was counted once. In nucleotides, the CDR3 is TGTGCCAGCAGCTTATCGGGCAGGGGAGGGGGGACCCAGTACTTC. This translates into CASSLSGRGGGTQYF. The rearrangement joins TRBV7-8 to TRBJ2-5; weak D call: TRBD2 (7 bases). V dropped 2 bases and J dropped 7 bases, with 17 bases sitting between them. The germline CDR1 and CDR2 sequences are SGHVS and FQNEAQ. This CDR3 contains 15 residues.

J is TRBJ1-2 and V is TRBV6-5, with D perhaps matching TRBD1 (6 bases). The CDR3 length is 16 residues. The V end lost 0 bases, the J end lost 8 bases, and 19 bases lay between the germline ends. From germline, CDR1 is MNHEY and CDR2 SVGAGI. CDR3 nucleotide sequence: TGTGCCAGCAGTTACTCAGCAGGGGCCCCGTTAGAGGGCTACACCTTC. This encodes CASSYSAGAPLEGYTF.

The CDR3 DNA is TGTGCCAGCAGCGCCTCCAAAAATACGCAGTATTTT. Protein: CASSASKNTQYF. The chain recombines TRBV9 with TRBJ2-3, with D uncertain. V dropped 3 bases and J dropped 7 bases, with 9 bases sitting between them. Germline V gene lookup returns CDR1 SGDLS and CDR2 YYNGEE. CDR3 size: 12 residues.

V is TRBV18 and J is TRBJ1-4, with D uncertain. The CDR3 runs to 13 residues. Between the trimmed V and J ends, which lost 6 bases and 7 bases, there was a span of 12 bases. Germline values: CDR1 KGHSH, CDR2 LQKENI. This chain's CDR3 is CASSTLGPEKLFF. The CDR3 DNA sequence: TGTGCCAGCTCCACGCTCGGACCTGAAAAACTGTTTTTT.

The J gene is TRBJ1-2, the V gene TRBV6-6; D gene unclear. Looked up from germline, CDR1 is MNHNY and CDR2 is SVGAGI (reference sequence). This CDR3 contains 11 residues. Trimming left V 5 bases short and J 6 bases short, with 7 bases between. CDR3 region: CASSTDDGYTF. The CDR3 region has the DNA TGTGCCAGCAGTACCGACGATGGCTACACCTTC.

The rearrangement joins TRBV7-8 to TRBJ1-4; D is unclear. This CDR3 contains 13 residues. V was trimmed by 4 bases and J by 12 bases, leaving 15 bases between them. Per germline, CDR1 SGHVS and CDR2 FQNEAQ. The CDR3 region has the DNA TGTGCCAGCAGCTGGCGGCTCGGAAACCAACTGTTTTTT. Translating gives CASSWRLGNQLFF.

This rearrangement joins TRBV30 to TRBJ2-3; no clear D gene. CDR3 size: 12 residues. CDR1 is GTSNPN and CDR2 is SVGIG in the germline V gene (reference sequence). Trimming cost V 0 bases and J 4 bases, with 5 bases left between them. CDR3: CAWSVLPDTQYF. CDR3 sequence (DNA): TGTGCCTGGAGTGTACTTCCAGATACGCAGTATTTT.

The chain employs TRBV11-2 and TRBJ2-5; D is ambiguous. This CDR3 has 13 residues. With 5 bases removed from V and 0 bases from J, the gap between germline ends came to 7 bases. Germline V gene lookup returns CDR1 SGHAT and CDR2 FQNNGV. CDR3 loop: CASSISDQETQYF. The CDR3, as DNA: TGTGCCAGCAGCATCTCAGACCAAGAGACCCAGTACTTC.

V is TRBV2 and J is TRBJ2-5; 9 bases line up with TRBD2. The CDR3 consists of 16 residues. Germline V gene data show CDR1 as SNHLY and CDR2 as FYNNEI. V shed 6 bases and J 7 bases; nucleotides not matched to a gene: 15. The CDR3 loop reads CASRILSGGGPSTQYF. The CDR3 DNA reads as TGTGCCAGCAGAATCCTTAGCGGGGGTGGTCCGTCGACCCAGTACTTC.

The chain employs TRBV11-2 and TRBJ1-5, with D uncertain. This CDR3 is 15 amino acids long. The ends were cut back, 5 bases at V and 0 bases at J, with 11 bases in the middle. Germline CDR1 SGHAT, CDR2 FQNNGV. CDR3 nucleotide sequence: TGTGCCAGCAGCCGAGGGCGGTATAGCAATCAGCCCCAGCATTTT. The encoded protein is CASSRGRYSNQPQHF.

V is TRBV11-2 and J is TRBJ1-6; no clear D. This CDR3 spans 15 amino acids. Germline V gene sequence: CDR1 SGHAT, CDR2 FQNNGV. V shed 0 bases and J shed 7 bases, with 10 bases lying between them. The CDR3 DNA reads as TGTGCCAGCAGCTTAGAATCGGGGTGGAATTCACCCCTCCACTTT. This codes for CASSLESGWNSPLHF. The full variable domain, completed using reference TRBV11-2 and TRBJ1-6, is EAGVAQSPRYKIIEKRQSVAFWCNPISGHATLYWYQQILGQGPKLLIQFQNNGVVDDSQLPKDRFSAERLKGVDSTLKIQPAKLEDSAVYLCASSLESGWNSPLHFGNGTRLTVT.

A single count supports this clone. V gene TRBV7-3 combines with J gene TRBJ1-1, with a possible D match to TRBD1 (6 bases). The CDR3 sequence is 14 residues long. The V end lost 4 bases, the J end lost 7 bases, and 16 bases lay between the germline ends. Per the germline V gene, CDR1 is SGHTA and CDR2 is FQGTGA. As DNA, the CDR3 is TGTGCCAGCAGCTCCACCGGGACAAAGATTGAAGCTTTCTTT. Amino acid sequence: CASSSTGTKIEAFF.

The rearrangement uses TRBV7-2 and TRBJ1-5; 8 bases match TRBD1. This CDR3 is built from 14 residues. Germline V lookup: CDR1 SGHTA, CDR2 FQGNSA. Trimming cost V 1 base and J 12 bases; bases outside gene matches: 8. In DNA, the CDR3 is TGTGCCAGCAGCTTAGGGGGAGGGGACAGGATCCAGCATTTT. Protein sequence: CASSLGGGDRIQHF.

CDR3 in amino acids: CASSRGGAQPQHF. The CDR3 nucleotides are TGTGCCAGCAGCCGAGGGGGAGCTCAGCCCCAGCATTTT. This chain connects TRBV5-6 to TRBJ1-5, with TRBD1 as a possible D gene (6 bases). Germline values: CDR1 SGHDT, CDR2 YYEEEE. This CDR3 region has 13 residues. Trimming removed 4 bases from V and 6 bases from J, with 11 bases in between.

The chain has TRBV27 and TRBJ1-3; 10 bases agree with TRBD1. Trimming took 0 bases from V and 0 from J; bases not matched to a gene: 8. The CDR3 sequence is 19 residues long. Per the germline V gene, CDR1 is MNHEY and CDR2 is SMNVEV (reference sequence). The CDR3 loop is CASSLSGQGTGDSGNTIYF. The DNA for the CDR3 is TGTGCCAGCAGTTTATCGGGACAGGGGACCGGGGACTCTGGAAACACCATATATTTT.

This rearrangement joins TRBV7-2 to TRBJ1-2, with 8 bases identical to TRBD1. From germline, CDR1 is SGHTA and CDR2 FQGNSA. V lost 8 bases and J lost 4; bases outside the gene matches: 9. This CDR3 spans 14 amino acids. CDR3 nucleotide sequence: TGTGCCAGCTCCTCTTGGGACAGGAGCTATGGCTACACCTTC. Encoded protein: CASSSWDRSYGYTF.

This clone has just one count. The chain uses TRBV19 and TRBJ2-1; 10 bases agree with TRBD2. Losses at the gene ends were 6 bases for V and 2 bases for J; bases not matched to a gene: 4. The CDR3 is made up of 15 amino acids. The germline V gene has CDR1 LNHDA and CDR2 SQIVND (reference sequence). The CDR3, as DNA: TGTGCCAGTAGACCTAGCGGGGGCCCCTACAATGAGCAGTTCTTC. It yields the protein CASRPSGGPYNEQFF.

This sequence joins TRBV5-6 and TRBJ1-2, with 10 nucleotides matching TRBD1. Germline assignment: CDR1 SGHDT and CDR2 YYEEEE. Unmatched junction bases numbered 1, after V lost 3 bases and J lost 8 bases. The CDR3 has 12 residues. The CDR3, as DNA: TGTGCCAGCAGCTCGACAGGGGGCGGCTACACCTTC. This encodes CASSSTGGGYTF.

The CDR3 nucleotides are TGTGCCACCAGCAGAGATTTCCCGGGACTAGCAGACACCGGGGAGCTGTTTTTT. Translating it yields CATSRDFPGLADTGELFF. V usage is TRBV15 and J usage is TRBJ2-2, with 9 bases aligning to TRBD2. The CDR3 consists of 18 residues. In germline, CDR1 is LNHNV, CDR2 YYDKDF (reference sequence). After removal of 0 bases from V and 3 bases from J, the junction contained 8 bases not matched to a gene.

The V and J genes are TRBV19 and TRBJ2-2; D remains ambiguous. Germline CDR1 LNHDA, CDR2 SQIVND (reference sequence). V was pared by 6 bases and J by 5 bases, with 4 bases between. The CDR3 contains 11 residues. CDR3 nucleotides: TGTGCCAGTAGCGGTACCGGGGAGCTGTTTTTT. It yields the protein CASSGTGELFF. Looking up the rest from reference TRBV19 and TRBJ2-2 gives the full variable domain: DGGITQSPKYLFRKEGQNVTLSCEQNLNHDAMYWYRQDPGQGLRLIYYSQIVNDFQKGDIAEGYSVSREKKESFPLTVTSAQKNPTAFYLCASSGTGELFFGEGSRLTVL.

V gene TRBV27 combines with J gene TRBJ1-6, with TRBD1 as a possible D gene (6 bases). V lost 6 bases, J lost 4 bases, and 16 bases lay in between. CDR1 MNHEY and CDR2 SMNVEV come from the germline V gene (reference sequence). This CDR3 contains 16 residues. CDR3 sequence reads: CASRPPTGIYNSPLHF. The CDR3 nucleotides are TGTGCCAGCAGGCCTCCCACAGGGATATATAATTCACCCCTCCACTTT.

The rearrangement joins TRBV7-6 to TRBJ1-1; possible D gene TRBD1, 6 bases. V was trimmed by 1 base and J by 2 bases, leaving 11 bases between them. Germline CDR1 reads SGHVS; CDR2 reads FNYEAQ. This CDR3 comprises 15 residues. The CDR3 nucleotides read TGTGCCAGCAGCTTAGGCCAGGGGCTAAACACTGAAGCTTTCTTT. It yields the protein CASSLGQGLNTEAFF.

V gene TRBV7-9 combines with J gene TRBJ1-1, with a possible D match to TRBD1 (5 bases). The germline V gene has CDR1 SEHNR and CDR2 FQNEAQ (reference sequence). The CDR3 extends over 17 amino acids. Trimming left V 5 bases short and J 0 bases short, with 19 bases between. The chain's CDR3 is CASSRTGLGAMNTEAFF. The CDR3 coding sequence is TGTGCCAGCAGCCGCACTGGGCTAGGGGCCATGAACACTGAAGCTTTCTTT.

The V and J genes are TRBV7-8 and TRBJ1-3; D may be TRBD1 (6 bases). Germline V gene sequence: CDR1 SGHVS, CDR2 FQNEAQ. The CDR3 extends over 16 amino acids. Trimming stripped 5 bases from V and 4 bases from J, with 18 bases between. The CDR3 spells CASSGAPGGPGNTIYF. The CDR3 coding sequence is TGTGCCAGCAGCGGAGCCCCGGGGGGGCCCGGAAACACCATATATTTT.

The chain has TRBV9 and TRBJ1-6, with a tentative D call TRBD1 (5 bases). From germline, CDR1 is SGDLS and CDR2 YYNGEE. CDR3 length equals 18 residues. V lost 3 bases and J lost 6, with 22 bases in between. CDR3 nucleotide sequence: TGTGCCAGCAGCGGCGGTTATAGGGGCGGTTCCGGTAATTCACCCCTCCACTTT. Its protein product is CASSGGYRGGSGNSPLHF. The whole variable domain, filled in from reference TRBV9 and TRBJ1-6, reads DSGVTQTPKHLITATGQRVTLRCSPRSGDLSVYWYQQSLDQGLQFLIQYYNGEERAKGNILERFSAQQFPDLHSELNLSSLELGDSALYFCASSGGYRGGSGNSPLHFGNGTRLTVT.